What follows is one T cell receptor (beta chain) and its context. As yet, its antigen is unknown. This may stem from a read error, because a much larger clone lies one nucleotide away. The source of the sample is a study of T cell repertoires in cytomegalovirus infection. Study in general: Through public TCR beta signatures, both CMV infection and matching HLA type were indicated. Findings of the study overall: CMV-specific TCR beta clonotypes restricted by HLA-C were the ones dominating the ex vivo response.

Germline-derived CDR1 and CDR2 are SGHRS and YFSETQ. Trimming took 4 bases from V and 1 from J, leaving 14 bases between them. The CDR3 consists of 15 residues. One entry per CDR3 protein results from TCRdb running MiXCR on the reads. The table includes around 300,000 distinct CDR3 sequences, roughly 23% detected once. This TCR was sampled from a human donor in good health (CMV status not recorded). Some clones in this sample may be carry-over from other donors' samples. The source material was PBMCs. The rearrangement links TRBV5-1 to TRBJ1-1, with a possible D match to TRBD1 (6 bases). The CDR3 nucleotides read TGCGCCAGCAGCGTGGGGGGCGCGAGGAACACTGAAGCTTTCTTT. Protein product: CASSVGGARNTEAFF.